This entry lists 27 T cell receptor beta chains sequenced from one sample in a study of OX40 agonist ivuxolimab in advanced cancers. Method: immunoSEQ multiplex PCR; TCRdb's copy keeps in-frame clones and lacks some. The repertoire holds 50,000 to 70,000 clones, with 86% as singletons. Source: CD4+ or CD8+ T cells sorted from blood, taken in a trial of the OX40 agonist ivuxolimab. These receptors originate from an adult with an advanced solid tumor such as melanoma, head and neck, liver or kidney cancer.

This CDR3 reads CASSPGPRADTQYF. The CDR3 DNA sequence: TGTGCCAGCTCCCCGGGACCCCGCGCAGATACGCAGTATTTT. This rearrangement joins TRBV28 to TRBJ2-3; D is possibly TRBD1 or TRBD2 (5 bases each). With 8 bases removed from V and 4 bases from J, the gap between germline ends came to 16 bases. CDR3 length: 14 amino acids. Germline V gene sequence: CDR1 MDHEN, CDR2 SYDVKM.

This clone was counted a few times. The chain links TRBV27 to TRBJ2-1; 9 positions agree with TRBD2. J gave up 3 bases and V 8 bases, and 5 bases lay outside the gene matches. CDR1 and CDR2 (germline): MNHEY, SMNVEV (reference sequence). This CDR3 has 14 amino acids. CDR3 in DNA: TGTGCCAGCCGAGCGGGAGGTCTCTACAATGAGCAGTTCTTC. This sequence encodes CASRAGGLYNEQFF.

Here the CDR3 reads CASSPGAGASSYEQYF. The CDR3 DNA is TGTGCCAGCAGTCCAGGGGCGGGCGCGAGCTCCTACGAGCAGTACTTC. This chain links TRBV27 with TRBJ2-7; D perhaps matches TRBD1 (6 bases). Germline loops: CDR1 MNHEY, CDR2 SMNVEV (reference sequence). The CDR3 is 16 amino acids. V was pared by 5 bases and J by 0 bases, with 17 bases between.

Here the CDR3 reads CASSESFGTEAFF. The CDR3 DNA follows: TGTGCCAGCAGTGAAAGTTTTGGAACTGAAGCTTTCTTT. The genes are TRBV25-1 and TRBJ1-1; D call uncertain. Germline lookup yields CDR1 MGHDK and CDR2 SYGVNS. Deletions cut 2 bases from V and 5 bases from J, with 9 bases between. The CDR3 consists of 13 residues.

CDR3 sequence: CASSATYLDYEQYF. The CDR3 DNA reads TGTGCCAGCAGCGCCACCTACCTAGACTACGAGCAGTACTTC. V usage is TRBV9 and J usage is TRBJ2-7; D unresolved. V was shortened by 3 bases and J by 3 bases, with 13 bases between the two germline ends. This CDR3 has 14 residues. Germline values: CDR1 SGDLS, CDR2 YYNGEE.

The chain carries TRBV5-8 and TRBJ2-3; D not resolved. Trimming removed 1 base at V and 1 base at J, with 4 bases between. From germline, CDR1 is SGHTS and CDR2 YDEGEE. The CDR3 sequence is 13 residues long. The CDR3 here is CASSLQGTDTQYF. In DNA, the CDR3 is TGTGCCAGCAGCTTGCAGGGCACAGATACGCAGTATTTT.

The chain couples TRBV2 to TRBJ1-4; D possibly corresponds to TRBD1 (6 bases). Trimming left V 6 bases short and J 8 bases short, with 22 bases between. The CDR3 totals 16 residues. Germline CDR1 is SNHLY and CDR2 is FYNNEI. CDR3 sequence: CASSDWGTPKLEKLFF. CDR3 nucleotides: TGTGCCAGCAGCGACTGGGGGACACCTAAACTGGAAAAACTGTTTTTT.

As for this clone: Other DNA sequences from this sample encode an identical CDR3 as well. The CDR3 sequence is CASGRGDHTGELFF. The CDR3 nucleotides read TGTGCTAGTGGTCGGGGGGATCATACCGGGGAGCTGTTTTTT. The V and J genes are TRBV12-5 and TRBJ2-2, with 7 bases aligning to TRBD2. Germline V gene data show CDR1 as LGHNT and CDR2 as FRNRAP. The junction had 5 bases not matched to a gene; V was cut back by 5 bases and J by 5 bases. CDR3 length: 14 amino acids. Combining the CDR3 with reference TRBV12-5 and TRBJ2-2 gives the whole variable domain DARVTQTPRHKVTEMGQEVTMRCQPILGHNTVFWYRQTMMQGLELLAYFRNRAPLDDSGMPKDRFSAEMPDATLATLKIQPSEPRDSAVYFCASGRGDHTGELFFGEGSRLTVL.

The chain uses TRBV9 and TRBJ1-2; D not certain. V was clipped by 3 bases and J by 5 bases, with 11 bases between them. Per the germline V gene, CDR1 is SGDLS and CDR2 is YYNGEE. There are 13 residues in the CDR3. For the CDR3, the DNA is TGTGCCAGCAGCGAGGGTGAGAGGTATGGCTACACCTTC. As protein: CASSEGERYGYTF.

The V call is TRBV6-1, the J call TRBJ1-1; D is possibly TRBD1 (5 bases). The V end lost 8 bases, the J end lost 7 bases, and 23 bases lay between the germline ends. This CDR3 contains 15 residues. Germline V lookup: CDR1 MNHNS, CDR2 SASEGT. The CDR3 bases are TGTGCCAGCGAAGTGAGCAGGATGGGGGAAGGTGAAGCTTTCTTT. Translating it yields CASEVSRMGEGEAFF.

J is TRBJ2-7 and V is TRBV11-3, with 8 nucleotides matching TRBD1. J was trimmed by 6 bases and V by 3 bases; bases with no gene match: 10. The germline V gene has CDR1 SGHNT and CDR2 YENEEA. This CDR3 is built from 15 residues. The CDR3 sequence is CASSFGAGGASEQYF. DNA of the CDR3: TGTGCCAGCAGCTTCGGGGCAGGGGGCGCGTCCGAGCAGTACTTC. Looking up the rest from reference TRBV11-3 and TRBJ2-7 gives the full variable domain: EAGVVQSPRYKIIEKKQPVAFWCNPISGHNTLYWYLQNLGQGPELLIRYENEEAVDDSQLPKDRFSAERLKGVDSTLKIQPAELGDSAVYLCASSFGAGGASEQYFGPGTRLTVT.

The chain is built from TRBV11-3 and TRBJ2-1; 9 positions agree with TRBD2. This CDR3 is built from 14 residues. Germline trimming cut 2 bases from V and 7 bases from J; bases unmatched to any gene: 3. Germline CDR1 is SGHNT and CDR2 is YENEEA. The CDR3 bases are TGTGCCAGCAGCTTAAAGCGGGAGGTAAATGAGCAGTTCTTC. Its protein is CASSLKREVNEQFF. Complete variable domain (other parts from reference TRBV11-3 and TRBJ2-1): EAGVVQSPRYKIIEKKQPVAFWCNPISGHNTLYWYLQNLGQGPELLIRYENEEAVDDSQLPKDRFSAERLKGVDSTLKIQPAELGDSAVYLCASSLKREVNEQFFGPGTRLTVL.

The genes are TRBV9 and TRBJ2-3; D is uncertain. The CDR3 is 14 residues long. Per germline, CDR1 SGDLS and CDR2 YYNGEE. Trimming pared 0 bases from V and 2 bases from J, leaving 7 bases between. Written as DNA, the CDR3 is TGTGCCAGCAGCGTAGCGGGTATCACAGATACGCAGTATTTT. Amino acids: CASSVAGITDTQYF.

A few counts support this clone. The chain recombines TRBV5-1 with TRBJ2-2; 8 nucleotides align to TRBD1. CDR1 and CDR2 (germline): SGHRS, YFSETQ. V shed 3 bases and J 0 bases; nucleotides not matched to a gene: 4. The CDR3 has 16 amino acids. The CDR3 sequence: CASSSGQAANTGELFF. The CDR3 coding sequence is TGCGCCAGCAGCTCGGGACAGGCCGCGAACACCGGGGAGCTGTTTTTT. The full variable domain, with the rest looked up from reference TRBV5-1 and TRBJ2-2, is KAGVTQTPRYLIKTRGQQVTLSCSPISGHRSVSWYQQTPGQGLQFLFEYFSETQRNKGNFPGRFSGRQFSNSRSEMNVSTLELGDSALYLCASSSGQAANTGELFFGEGSRLTVL.

CDR3 amino acids: CASTPLAEAYNEQFF. The CDR3 DNA is TGTGCCAGCACTCCTTTAGCGGAGGCCTACAATGAGCAGTTCTTC. The J gene is TRBJ2-1, the V gene TRBV2; possible D gene TRBD2, 6 bases. CDR3 length equals 15 residues. CDR1 and CDR2 (germline): SNHLY, FYNNEI. Trimming stripped 7 bases from V and 2 bases from J, with 15 bases between.

On this clone: The germline gene is not matched at one end of the junction; a read error may be the cause. V gene TRBV7-6 combines with J gene TRBJ1-1; no clear D gene. The CDR3 extends over 14 amino acids. Germline V gene lookup returns CDR1 SGHVS and CDR2 FNYEAQ. The CDR3 sequence is CASSGPGGNSEAFF. The CDR3 DNA reads as TGTGCCAGCAGCGGCCCCGGAGGGAACAGTGAAGCTTTCTTT. The whole variable domain, filled in from reference TRBV7-6 and TRBJ1-1, reads GAGVSQSPRYKVTKRGQDVALRCDPISGHVSLYWYRQALGQGPEFLTYFNYEAQQDKSGLPNDRFSAERPEGSISTLTIQRTEQRDSAMYRCASSGPGGNSEAFFGQGTRLTVV.

The chain carries TRBV6-5 and TRBJ2-7, with TRBD2 matching over 12 bases. The length of the CDR3 is 15 residues. V lost 10 bases to trimming and J lost 2 bases; unmatched junction nucleotides: 9. Germline CDR1 MNHEY, CDR2 SVGAGI. The CDR3 sequence: CATGTSGPAAYEQYF. The CDR3 DNA reads TGTGCCACCGGGACTAGCGGGCCGGCGGCCTACGAGCAGTACTTC.

The rearrangement links TRBV27 to TRBJ2-6; 7 bases are shared with TRBD1. The J segment lost 4 bases and the V segment lost 6 bases, leaving 6 bases of the junction unmatched. Germline-derived CDR1 and CDR2 are MNHEY and SMNVEV (reference sequence). The CDR3 contains 15 residues. As DNA, the CDR3 is TGTGCCAGCAGAAAACAGGGGTCCGGGGCCAACGTCCTGACTTTC. Translating it yields CASRKQGSGANVLTF. Based on the CDR3 plus reference TRBV27 and TRBJ2-6, the full variable domain is EAQVTQNPRYLITVTGKKLTVTCSQNMNHEYMSWYRQDPGLGLRQIYYSMNVEVTDKGDVPEGYKVSRKEKRNFPLILESPSPNQTSLYFCASRKQGSGANVLTFGAGSRLTVL.

The V and J genes are TRBV5-1 and TRBJ1-1; 7 nucleotides line up with TRBD1. Losses at the gene ends were 4 bases for V and 6 bases for J; bases not matched to a gene: 15. The CDR3 runs 16 residues. Germline V gene lookup returns CDR1 SGHRS and CDR2 YFSETQ. Here the CDR3 DNA reads TGCGCCAGCAGCCTCCTTGGCACAGGGGAGAGCGCTGAAGCTTTCTTT. It specifies CASSLLGTGESAEAFF. The entire variable domain, with the rest obtained from reference TRBV5-1 and TRBJ1-1, is as follows: KAGVTQTPRYLIKTRGQQVTLSCSPISGHRSVSWYQQTPGQGLQFLFEYFSETQRNKGNFPGRFSGRQFSNSRSEMNVSTLELGDSALYLCASSLLGTGESAEAFFGQGTRLTVV.

The chain couples TRBV2 to TRBJ2-7; tentatively, D is TRBD2 (6 bases). CDR3 size: 14 residues. V was shortened by 7 bases and J by 2 bases, with 15 bases between the two germline ends. Germline values: CDR1 SNHLY, CDR2 FYNNEI. CDR3 DNA sequence: TGTGCCAGCACCTGGGGCGGGGTGACCTACGAGCAGTACTTC. This gives the protein CASTWGGVTYEQYF.

The chain joins TRBV5-1 to TRBJ2-7, with 11 bases aligning to TRBD2. Losses at the gene ends were 6 bases for V and 1 base for J; bases not matched to a gene: 3. This CDR3 is 14 amino acids long. Per germline, CDR1 SGHRS and CDR2 YFSETQ. This CDR3 is CASKGTSGSYEQYF. CDR3 DNA: TGCGCCAGCAAAGGGACTAGCGGATCCTACGAGCAGTACTTC.

The chain uses TRBV9 and TRBJ2-7, with TRBD2 matching over 8 bases. Germline values: CDR1 SGDLS, CDR2 YYNGEE. The CDR3 covers 16 residues. V dropped 0 bases and J dropped 4; count of bases not matched to a gene: 9. CDR3 bases: TGTGCCAGCAGCGTAGGATCGAGCGGGAGTATGTACGAGCAGTACTTC. This gives the protein CASSVGSSGSMYEQYF.

The chain joins TRBV7-8 to TRBJ1-2, with D hard to call. V lost 1 base and J 1 base, leaving 10 bases between the germline ends. The CDR3 spans 15 residues. Germline CDR1 and CDR2: SGHVS and FQNEAQ. CDR3 residues: CASSLVGQNNYGYTF. CDR3 coding DNA: TGTGCCAGCAGCTTAGTCGGGCAGAATAACTATGGCTACACCTTC.

The chain carries TRBV5-4 and TRBJ2-4; maybe TRBD2 (7 bases). The CDR3 totals 15 residues. Germline CDR1 SGHNT, CDR2 YYREEE (reference sequence). The V and J ends lost 0 bases and 8 bases respectively, with 15 bases between them. Here the CDR3 DNA reads TGTGCCAGCAGCTTGGAGGGGGGCGGGAGTTACATTCAGTACTTC. Protein product: CASSLEGGGSYIQYF. The complete variable domain, with remaining parts taken from reference TRBV5-4 and TRBJ2-4, reads ETGVTQSPTHLIKTRGQQVTLRCSSQSGHNTVSWYQQALGQGPQFIFQYYREEENGRGNFPPRFSGLQFPNYSSELNVNALELDDSALYLCASSLEGGGSYIQYFGAGTRLSVL.

The CDR3 here is CASSYGLALTGELFF. The CDR3 bases are TGTGCCAGCAGTTACGGACTAGCGCTCACCGGGGAGCTGTTTTTT. The chain is built from TRBV6-5 and TRBJ2-2, with 9 bases aligning to TRBD2. Germline CDR1 is MNHEY and CDR2 is SVGAGI. Unmatched junction bases numbered 2, after V lost 2 bases and J lost 4 bases. This CDR3 is built from 15 residues.

The V gene is TRBV2, the J gene TRBJ2-3; tentatively, D is TRBD2 (5 bases). CDR1 SNHLY and CDR2 FYNNEI come from the germline V gene. This CDR3 contains 15 residues. With 5 bases removed from V and 1 base from J, the gap between germline ends came to 13 bases. The CDR3 nucleotides are TGTGCCAGCAGTTCTGGGCGGGCGGGCACAGATACGCAGTATTTT. Translated: CASSSGRAGTDTQYF.

Turning to this clone: The junction departs from germline at one end; a sequencing error may be responsible. V and J are TRBV7-2 and TRBJ1-2; possibly TRBD1 for D (6 bases). CDR1 and CDR2 from the germline V gene are SGHTA and FQGNSA. The CDR3 contains 14 residues. CDR3 nucleotide sequence: TGTGCCAGCAGCCTAGCGTCAGGGGCCTATGGCTACACCTTC. Translated, it gives CASSLASGAYGYTF.